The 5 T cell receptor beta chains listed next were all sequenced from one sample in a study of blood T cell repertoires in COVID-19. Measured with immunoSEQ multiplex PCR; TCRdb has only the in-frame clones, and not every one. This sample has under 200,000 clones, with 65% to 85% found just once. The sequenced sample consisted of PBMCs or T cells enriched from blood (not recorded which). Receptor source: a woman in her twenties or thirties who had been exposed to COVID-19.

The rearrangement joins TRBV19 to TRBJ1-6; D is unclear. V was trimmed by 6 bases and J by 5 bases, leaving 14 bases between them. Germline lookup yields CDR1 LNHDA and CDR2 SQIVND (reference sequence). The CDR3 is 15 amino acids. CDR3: CASSMGGKNNSPLHF. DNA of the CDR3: TGTGCCAGTAGCATGGGAGGGAAAAATAATTCACCCCTCCACTTT.

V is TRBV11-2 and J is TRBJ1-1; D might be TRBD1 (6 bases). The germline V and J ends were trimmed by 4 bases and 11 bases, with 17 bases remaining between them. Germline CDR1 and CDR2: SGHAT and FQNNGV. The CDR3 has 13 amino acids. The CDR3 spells CASSSRGRGGAFF. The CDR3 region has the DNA TGTGCCAGCAGCTCGAGGGGGAGGGGAGGCGCTTTCTTT. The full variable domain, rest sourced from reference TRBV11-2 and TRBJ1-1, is EAGVAQSPRYKIIEKRQSVAFWCNPISGHATLYWYQQILGQGPKLLIQFQNNGVVDDSQLPKDRFSAERLKGVDSTLKIQPAKLEDSAVYLCASSSRGRGGAFFGQGTRLTVV.

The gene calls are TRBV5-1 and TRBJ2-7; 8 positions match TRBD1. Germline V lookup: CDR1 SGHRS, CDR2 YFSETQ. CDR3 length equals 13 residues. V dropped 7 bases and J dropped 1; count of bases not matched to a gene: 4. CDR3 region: CASRRTGSYEQYF. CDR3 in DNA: TGCGCCAGCCGAAGGACAGGGTCCTACGAGCAGTACTTC.

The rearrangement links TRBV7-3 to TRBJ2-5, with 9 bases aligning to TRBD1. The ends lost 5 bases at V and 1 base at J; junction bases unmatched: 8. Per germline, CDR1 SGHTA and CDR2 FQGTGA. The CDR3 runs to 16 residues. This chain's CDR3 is CASSRGRQGGQETQYF. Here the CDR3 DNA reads TGTGCCAGCAGCCGCGGCCGACAGGGGGGCCAAGAGACCCAGTACTTC.

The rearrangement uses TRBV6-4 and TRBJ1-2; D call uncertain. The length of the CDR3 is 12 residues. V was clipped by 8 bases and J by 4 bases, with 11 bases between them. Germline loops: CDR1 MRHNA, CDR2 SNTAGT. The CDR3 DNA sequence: TGTGCCAGCGGAGGACCGGGCTATGGCTACACCTTC. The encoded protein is CASGGPGYGYTF.